This T cell receptor beta chain comes out of a study of blood T cells in healthy people across ages. Study in general: Template-switching capture recovered about one barcoded beta molecule per two T cells.

A J-beta primer mix and a sample-barcoded 5' primer were used in a second PCR of roughly 6 to 11 cycles. Through a template-switch adaptor with 12 random nucleotides, each cDNA molecule received a tag. TCRdb analysed the 5' RACE reads with MiXCR anew, one entry per CDR3 protein. The sample carries fewer than 900,000 distinct CDR3 sequences, around 46% recorded once. General study points: More naive CD4+ cells and higher diversity marked long-lived donors relative to aged donors. CMV infection status of these donors was not known.

V shed 4 bases, J shed 11 bases, and the junction held 16 bases outside the gene matches. Germline-derived CDR1 and CDR2 are SGDLS and YYNGEE. CDR3 length: 15 residues. Worth noting for this clonotype: As yet, its antigen is unknown.

The chain uses TRBV9 and TRBJ2-5, with 8 positions matching TRBD2. Material: blood. The TCR comes from a woman aged 55 to 70 in good health. The CDR3 protein is CASSLRAGVVNEQYF. The CDR3, as DNA: TGTGCCAGCAGCTTAAGAGCGGGAGTTGTCAATGAGCAGTACTTC.